Below, one T cell receptor beta chain is given with its context. The data are from a study of blood T cell repertoires in COVID-19. As for the study in general: Samples representing acute and convalescent COVID-19 were sourced from the United States, Italy and Spain. T cells, B-cell-depleted T cells, or PBMCs provided the cDNA or gDNA that served as material.

J gave up 4 bases and V 3 bases, and 2 bases lay outside the gene matches. This CDR3 contains 13 residues. The germline V gene encodes CDR1 LNHDA and CDR2 SQIVND (reference sequence). Original handling: By means of reference gene primer amplification, nucleated cell counts were estimated. The repertoire was sequenced with immunoSEQ multiplex PCR; TCRdb's copy has only in-frame clones and lacks some. That table gives V, J and clone size, and the DNA gave D and trimming. Seen here are around 49,000 clones, roughly 90% observed once, and the top ten hold 2.2%. The V call is TRBV19, the J call TRBJ2-5, with 7 bases fitting TRBD1. The specimen sequenced was peripheral blood. This TCR was sampled from a human donor in a cohort sampled during active COVID-19. CDR3 DNA sequence: TGTGCCAGTAGTATCGACAGGGTAGAGACCCAGTACTTC. Translation gives CASSIDRVETQYF.